This entry lists 20 T cell receptor beta chains sequenced from one sample in a study of blood T cell repertoires in COVID-19. The data were produced by immunoSEQ multiplex PCR, yet TCRdb's version contains in-frame clones alone and is incomplete. The sample shows fewer than 200,000 clones, roughly nine tenths of them seen only once. The sequencing input was peripheral blood. All receptors derive from a man aged 18 to 30 who had recovered from COVID-19.

The chain uses TRBV4-2 and TRBJ2-1, with D uncertain. Germline CDR1 reads LGHNA; CDR2 reads YNFKEQ. The CDR3 totals 14 residues. V was cut by 1 base and J by 7 bases, with 11 bases left in between. In DNA form, the CDR3 reads TGTGCCAGCAGCCAAGGAGACGCGGAAAATGAGCAGTTCTTC. This encodes CASSQGDAENEQFF.

V gene TRBV10-3 combines with J gene TRBJ1-6; TRBD1 is a possible D gene (5 bases). The V gene lost 6 bases and the J gene lost 6 bases, with 12 bases spanning the gap. Germline CDR1 and CDR2: ENHRY and SYGVKD. This CDR3 is built from 14 residues. The chain's CDR3 is CAISREGFNSPLHF. CDR3 bases: TGTGCCATCAGCAGGGAAGGATTTAATTCACCCCTCCACTTT.

This CDR3 reads CASPPVRGRSLYEQYF. The CDR3 DNA sequence: TGCGCCAGCCCTCCGGTACGCGGGAGGTCGCTCTACGAGCAGTACTTC. The chain couples TRBV23-1 to TRBJ2-7; 8 bases fit TRBD2. TRBV23-1 is reported as an ORF; its role is uncertain. The CDR3 length is 16 residues. With V trimmed by 8 bases and J by 3 bases, 15 bases remained unmatched.

J is TRBJ2-7 and V is TRBV5-4; the match to TRBD2 covers 10 bases. This CDR3 region has 15 residues. V trimming: 3 bases; J trimming: 2 bases; junction bases outside the gene matches: 5. Germline CDR1 SGHNT, CDR2 YYREEE (reference sequence). The CDR3 is CASSWQAGGTYEQYF. CDR3 nucleotides: TGTGCCAGCAGCTGGCAAGCGGGAGGGACCTACGAGCAGTACTTC.

In its sample, this clone was seen once. The J gene is TRBJ1-1, the V gene TRBV13, with 8 nucleotides matching TRBD1. The CDR3 is 15 residues long. The junction had 6 bases not matched to a gene; V was cut back by 1 base and J by 5 bases. Per germline, CDR1 PRHDT and CDR2 FYEKMQ (reference sequence). The CDR3 DNA sequence: TGTGCCAGCAGCTTAGATCAGGGGGCACGGACTGAAGCTTTCTTT. This encodes CASSLDQGARTEAFF.

The gene calls are TRBV11-2 and TRBJ1-4; D gene uncertain. Germline V gene sequence: CDR1 SGHAT, CDR2 FQNNGV. This CDR3 spans 13 amino acids. Trimming pared 4 bases from V and 7 bases from J, leaving 10 bases between. CDR3 sequence reads: CASSSKLLEKLFF. The DNA for the CDR3 is TGTGCCAGCAGCTCCAAATTACTTGAAAAACTGTTTTTT. Supplemented by reference TRBV11-2 and TRBJ1-4, the full variable domain reads EAGVAQSPRYKIIEKRQSVAFWCNPISGHATLYWYQQILGQGPKLLIQFQNNGVVDDSQLPKDRFSAERLKGVDSTLKIQPAKLEDSAVYLCASSSKLLEKLFFGSGTQLSVL.

This clone was counted once. The CDR3 DNA is TGTGCCAGCAGCTTAAGGGCTTACGACGAGCGGGAGGGCCGGGGTACGCAGTATTTT. Protein: CASSLRAYDEREGRGTQYF. The V call is TRBV7-2, the J call TRBJ2-3; TRBD2 matches 10 bases. Unmatched junction bases numbered 19, after V lost 2 bases and J lost 8 bases. The germline V gene has CDR1 SGHTA and CDR2 FQGNSA. This CDR3 contains 19 residues.

The chain couples TRBV7-2 to TRBJ2-7; a weak D match, TRBD2 (5 bases). CDR1 is SGHTA, CDR2 FQGNSA, per germline. V was pared by 5 bases and J by 2 bases, with 10 bases between. This CDR3 is 13 amino acids long. CDR3 bases: TGTGCCAGCAGCCCCGAGCGGCCCTACGAGCAGTACTTC. This gives the protein CASSPERPYEQYF.

The chain combines TRBV6-6 with TRBJ1-1; TRBD1 is a possible D gene (6 bases). This CDR3 comprises 14 residues. The V gene's germline CDR1 is MNHNY and CDR2 SVGAGI (reference sequence). Trimming cost V 3 bases and J 4 bases, with 12 bases left between them. This chain's CDR3 is CASSYSGVLTEAFF. The DNA for the CDR3 is TGTGCCAGCAGTTATTCAGGGGTACTCACTGAAGCTTTCTTT.

The genes are TRBV11-3 and TRBJ2-1, with D possibly being TRBD2 (5 bases). The CDR3 covers 16 residues. The germline V gene has CDR1 SGHNT and CDR2 YENEEA. The V end was cut by 1 base, the J end by 1 base, with 11 bases between. The CDR3 DNA follows: TGTGCCAGCAGCTTAGGATCCAGCGGATCCTACAATGAGCAGTTCTTC. Protein: CASSLGSSGSYNEQFF.

The rearrangement links TRBV7-9 to TRBJ2-3; D not resolved. Germline lookup yields CDR1 SEHNR and CDR2 FQNEAQ (reference sequence). The V gene lost 5 bases and the J gene lost 8 bases, with 20 bases spanning the gap. This CDR3 is built from 15 residues. Written as DNA, the CDR3 is TGTGCCAGCAGCCCCCGACTGCCTCCACTTCGTACGCAGTATTTT. Its translation is CASSPRLPPLRTQYF.

The chain has TRBV28 and TRBJ2-7, with 8 positions matching TRBD2. From germline, CDR1 is MDHEN and CDR2 SYDVKM. The CDR3 is 13 amino acids. The junction had 1 base not matched to a gene; V was cut back by 5 bases and J by 1 base. The CDR3 region is CASSGGRSYEQYF. DNA for the CDR3: TGTGCCAGCAGTGGCGGGAGGTCCTACGAGCAGTACTTC.

The chain is built from TRBV11-3 and TRBJ2-1; 9 bases are a match to TRBD2. Trimming took 5 bases from V and 7 from J; bases not matched to a gene: 15. From germline, CDR1 is SGHNT and CDR2 YENEEA. CDR3 length: 17 amino acids. The CDR3 bases are TGTGCCAGCAGCCAGCCTCTGGGGCGGGAGGGCCGAAATGAGCAGTTCTTC. Protein sequence: CASSQPLGREGRNEQFF.

V gene TRBV5-1 combines with J gene TRBJ2-3, with D possibly TRBD2 on 5 matching bases. The CDR3 runs to 16 residues. The ends were cut back, 2 bases at V and 5 bases at J, with 18 bases in the middle. Germline CDR1 is SGHRS and CDR2 is YFSETQ. CDR3 sequence (DNA): TGCGCCAGCAGCTTTCACGTTGAGCGGAGAGTAGATACGCAGTATTTT. Translated, it gives CASSFHVERRVDTQYF. The full variable domain, rest sourced from reference TRBV5-1 and TRBJ2-3, is KAGVTQTPRYLIKTRGQQVTLSCSPISGHRSVSWYQQTPGQGLQFLFEYFSETQRNKGNFPGRFSGRQFSNSRSEMNVSTLELGDSALYLCASSFHVERRVDTQYFGPGTRLTVL.

This chain joins TRBV19 and TRBJ1-5; maybe TRBD1 (5 bases). CDR3 size: 14 residues. The germline V gene encodes CDR1 LNHDA and CDR2 SQIVND (reference sequence). Trimming took off 9 bases at V and 4 bases at J, with 16 bases between the two ends. CDR3 nucleotide sequence: TGTGCCAGCGCAGACTCGGGGGGAAATCAGCCCCAGCATTTT. Its translation is CASADSGGNQPQHF.

The rearrangement links TRBV21-1 to TRBJ2-2; the table's D call, TRBD2, was not checked against the DNA. TRBV21-1 is termed a pseudogene. The CDR3 spans 16 residues. The CDR3, as DNA: TGTGCCAGCAGCCTAAGGACTAGCGGGAGTGTCGGGGAGCTGTTTTTT. Residues: CASSLRTSGSVGELFF.

This clone was seen a handful of times. The genes are TRBV5-1 and TRBJ2-6, with TRBD2 matching over 7 bases. Germline V gene lookup returns CDR1 SGHRS and CDR2 YFSETQ. V shed 4 bases and J 1 base; nucleotides not matched to a gene: 2. CDR3 size: 15 residues. The CDR3 here is CASSPGGSGANVLTF. The CDR3 DNA is TGCGCCAGCAGCCCCGGGGGGTCTGGGGCCAACGTCCTGACTTTC.

V and J are TRBV5-1 and TRBJ1-4; D is unresolved. The CDR3 runs to 15 residues. Germline V gives CDR1 SGHRS, CDR2 YFSETQ. Trimming removed 0 bases from V and 7 bases from J, with 13 bases in between. The CDR3, as DNA: TGCGCCAGCAGCTTGGGAGGCCCGCGGGGTGAAAAACTGTTTTTT. This gives the protein CASSLGGPRGEKLFF.

This clone is termed medium-sized. The gene calls are TRBV6-6 and TRBJ1-2; TRBD1 matches 7 bases. After removal of 6 bases from V and 4 bases from J, the junction contained 11 bases not matched to a gene. This CDR3 has 15 amino acids. Germline CDR1 and CDR2: MNHNY and SVGAGI (reference sequence). CDR3 nucleotides: TGTGCCAGCAGGAACCAGGGGGTCAATTTCTATGGCTACACCTTC. The encoded protein is CASRNQGVNFYGYTF.

In this sample, this clone turned up a few times. The chain links TRBV10-2 to TRBJ1-2; D not resolved. The CDR3 runs to 12 residues. Trimming took 5 bases from V and 3 from J, leaving 7 bases between them. Germline V lookup: CDR1 WSHSY, CDR2 SAAADI. The CDR3 is CASSRDDYGYTF. CDR3 nucleotides: TGCGCCAGCAGTCGGGATGACTATGGCTACACCTTC.